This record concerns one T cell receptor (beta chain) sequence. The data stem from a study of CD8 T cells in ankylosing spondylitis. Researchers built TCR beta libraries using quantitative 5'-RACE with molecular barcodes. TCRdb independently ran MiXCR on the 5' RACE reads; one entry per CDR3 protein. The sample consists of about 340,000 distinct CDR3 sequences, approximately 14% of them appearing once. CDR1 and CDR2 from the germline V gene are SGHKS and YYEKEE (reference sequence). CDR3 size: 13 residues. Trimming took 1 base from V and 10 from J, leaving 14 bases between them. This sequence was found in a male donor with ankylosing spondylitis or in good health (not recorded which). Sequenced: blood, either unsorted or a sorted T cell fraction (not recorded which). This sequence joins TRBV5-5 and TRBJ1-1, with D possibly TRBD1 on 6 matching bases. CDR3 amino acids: CASSLLGGGGAFF. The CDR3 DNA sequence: TGTGCCAGCAGCTTGCTTGGGGGCGGCGGAGCTTTCTTT.